Each of the 30 T cell receptor beta chains below was sequenced from the same sample in a study of blood T cell repertoires in COVID-19 (dated by TCRdb to about 2020). Receptor libraries were prepared by the immunoSEQ multiplex PCR assay. TCRdb provides this immuneACCESS table in a form limited to in-frame rearrangements. Some clones are lacking; in checked studies, under half of them reflect an unresolved V gene, and why the rest are absent is not known. This sample has 380,000 or so clones in its table, and 70% to 90% of those were observed once. The ten largest clonotypes hold 1% to 1.5% of the sample. Sequencing used PBMCs or T cells enriched from blood (not recorded which). The source of these receptors is a man younger than 45 who had recovered from COVID-19.

The gene calls are TRBV9 and TRBJ2-7, with 13 positions matching TRBD2. The CDR3 contains 15 residues. V shed 3 bases, J shed 5 bases, and the junction held 5 bases outside the gene matches. From germline, CDR1 is SGDLS and CDR2 YYNGEE. The CDR3 sequence is CASSELAGGPDEQYF. CDR3 DNA: TGTGCCAGCAGCGAACTAGCGGGGGGGCCTGACGAGCAGTACTTC.

The J gene is TRBJ1-5, the V gene TRBV12-5; TRBD1 is a possible D gene (6 bases). Trimming pared 1 base from V and 3 bases from J, leaving 13 bases between. The CDR3 sequence is 16 residues long. Germline-derived CDR1 and CDR2 are LGHNT and FRNRAP. CDR3 in amino acids: CASGLAGTRPNQPQHF. DNA for the CDR3: TGTGCTAGTGGTTTGGCCGGGACAAGGCCCAATCAGCCCCAGCATTTT.

The rearrangement links TRBV9 to TRBJ1-6, with 7 positions matching TRBD1. Germline CDR1 and CDR2: SGDLS and YYNGEE. With 0 bases clipped from V and 1 base from J, the junction kept 1 base outside the gene matches. This CDR3 contains 16 residues. DNA of the CDR3: TGTGCCAGCAGCGTAGCAGGGGGATCCTATAATTCACCCCTCCACTTT. Amino acid sequence: CASSVAGGSYNSPLHF.

The chain has TRBV30 and TRBJ2-7; tentatively, D is TRBD2 (5 bases). CDR3 length: 12 residues. Germline CDR1 is GTSNPN and CDR2 is SVGIG (reference sequence). Between the trimmed V and J ends, which lost 3 bases and 2 bases, there was a span of 8 bases. The CDR3 here is CAWRSGPYEQYF. Here the CDR3 DNA reads TGTGCCTGGAGAAGCGGTCCCTACGAGCAGTACTTC.

This clone was seen more than once but under ten times. The chain has TRBV5-1 and TRBJ2-3, with TRBD2 matching 8 bases. The V gene end was trimmed by 6 bases and the J gene end by 4 bases; junction bases not matched to a gene: 13. In germline, CDR1 is SGHRS, CDR2 YFSETQ. The CDR3 is 16 amino acids. The CDR3 DNA follows: TGCGCCAGCACCAACTTAGCCGCGGGGGGCGCAGATACGCAGTATTTT. This gives the protein CASTNLAAGGADTQYF.

This chain links TRBV11-1 with TRBJ2-1; tentative D call: TRBD1 (6 bases). The V gene lost 4 bases and the J gene lost 8 bases, with 9 bases spanning the gap. Germline lookup yields CDR1 SGHAT and CDR2 FQDESV (reference sequence). The CDR3 loop spans 12 amino acids. CDR3 nucleotide sequence: TGTGCCAGCAGCTCCAGGGGACATGAGCAGTTCTTC. Its protein is CASSSRGHEQFF.

V and J are TRBV18 and TRBJ1-2, with D possibly TRBD1 on 6 matching bases. Trimming left V 3 bases short and J 8 bases short, with 19 bases between. CDR1 is KGHSH, CDR2 LQKENI, per germline. The length of the CDR3 is 15 residues. CDR3 DNA: TGTGCCAGCTCACCTGGACAGACTACTAGGAGGGGCTACACCTTC. This gives the protein CASSPGQTTRRGYTF.

The CDR3 here is CASSPLGQGETQYF. The DNA for the CDR3 is TGTGCCAGCTCACCCCTAGGACAGGGGGAGACCCAGTACTTC. The rearrangement uses TRBV18 and TRBJ2-5; TRBD1 agrees at 9 bases. The CDR3 runs to 14 residues. V was pared by 3 bases and J by 5 bases, with 4 bases of the junction left unmatched. Germline CDR1 is KGHSH and CDR2 is LQKENI.

V gene TRBV19 combines with J gene TRBJ1-4, with a tentative D call TRBD1 (6 bases). The V end was cut by 0 bases, the J end by 2 bases, with 10 bases between. The CDR3 has 16 amino acids. The V gene's germline CDR1 is LNHDA and CDR2 SQIVND (reference sequence). CDR3 nucleotides: TGTGCCAGTAGTATAGAGGGGGCGCAGACTAATGAAAAACTGTTTTTT. Its protein is CASSIEGAQTNEKLFF.

This chain uses TRBV7-2 with TRBJ2-3, with D tentatively TRBD2 (5 bases). The germline V gene encodes CDR1 SGHTA and CDR2 FQGNSA. Between the trimmed V and J ends, which lost 2 bases and 3 bases, there was a span of 9 bases. The CDR3 is 14 amino acids. CDR3 DNA sequence: TGTGCCAGCAGCTTACAACGGGGTACAGATACGCAGTATTTT. Protein sequence: CASSLQRGTDTQYF.

The chain has TRBV7-2 and TRBJ1-5; maybe TRBD1 (5 bases). V was pared by 1 base and J by 4 bases, with 8 bases between. The CDR3 has 14 amino acids. Germline-derived CDR1 and CDR2 are SGHTA and FQGNSA. CDR3 sequence reads: CASSLEPGNQPQHF. The CDR3 nucleotides read TGTGCCAGCAGCTTAGAGCCAGGGAATCAGCCCCAGCATTTT. The complete variable domain, with remaining parts taken from reference TRBV7-2 and TRBJ1-5, reads GAGVSQSPSNKVTEKGKDVELRCDPISGHTALYWYRQSLGQGLEFLIYFQGNSAPDKSGLPSDRFSAERTGGSVSTLTIQRTQQEDSAVYLCASSLEPGNQPQHFGDGTRLSIL.

This clone was detected only a few times. The chain recombines TRBV5-4 with TRBJ1-5; D is uncertain. CDR1 is SGHNT, CDR2 YYREEE, per germline (reference sequence). V gave up 3 bases and J gave up 1 base, with 8 bases separating them. The length of the CDR3 is 14 residues. The DNA for the CDR3 is TGTGCCAGCAGCTACGGAGGGAGCAATCAGCCCCAGCATTTT. Its protein is CASSYGGSNQPQHF. The full variable domain, rest sourced from reference TRBV5-4 and TRBJ1-5, is ETGVTQSPTHLIKTRGQQVTLRCSSQSGHNTVSWYQQALGQGPQFIFQYYREEENGRGNFPPRFSGLQFPNYSSELNVNALELDDSALYLCASSYGGSNQPQHFGDGTRLSIL.

The genes are TRBV7-6 and TRBJ2-3; weak D call: TRBD2 (6 bases). The CDR3 consists of 19 residues. V was cut by 5 bases and J by 2 bases, with 26 bases left in between. Germline V gene lookup returns CDR1 SGHVS and CDR2 FNYEAQ. CDR3 sequence reads: CASSSLGMDPGVYTDTQYF. The CDR3 nucleotides are TGTGCCAGCAGCAGCTTAGGAATGGATCCGGGGGTGTACACAGATACGCAGTATTTT.

The chain couples TRBV7-9 to TRBJ2-7, with TRBD2 as a possible D gene (5 bases). Germline V lookup: CDR1 SEHNR, CDR2 FQNEAQ (reference sequence). Deletions cut 4 bases from V and 4 bases from J, with 17 bases between. This CDR3 comprises 15 residues. CDR3 amino acids: CASSSRGTGDYEQYF. Here the CDR3 DNA reads TGTGCCAGCAGCTCCCGGGGAACCGGGGATTACGAGCAGTACTTC.

The chain combines TRBV7-9 with TRBJ1-5; 10 bases are a match to TRBD1. This CDR3 has 16 residues. After removal of 5 bases from V and 6 bases from J, the junction contained 10 bases not matched to a gene. Germline loops: CDR1 SEHNR, CDR2 FQNEAQ (reference sequence). CDR3 in DNA: TGTGCCAGCAGCGCCGCCGGGACAGGGGTTATTCAGCCCCAGCATTTT. Encoded protein: CASSAAGTGVIQPQHF.

This chain links TRBV2 with TRBJ1-6; D not resolved. This CDR3 region has 11 residues. The V gene lost 4 bases and the J gene lost 9 bases, with 4 bases spanning the gap. The germline gives CDR1 SNHLY, CDR2 FYNNEI. CDR3 sequence: CASSGGSPLHF. CDR3 bases: TGTGCCAGCAGTGGCGGTTCACCCCTCCACTTT.

The J gene is TRBJ1-1, the V gene TRBV5-4; 8 bases agree with TRBD1. V lost 4 bases, J lost 3 bases, and 5 bases stayed unmatched. Germline V gene lookup returns CDR1 SGHNT and CDR2 YYREEE (reference sequence). This CDR3 spans 14 amino acids. This chain's CDR3 is CASSVRGRDTEAFF. The CDR3 nucleotides read TGTGCCAGCAGCGTCAGGGGGCGCGACACTGAAGCTTTCTTT.

This chain links TRBV30 with TRBJ1-1; 7 bases map to TRBD1. CDR3 length: 12 amino acids. Germline trimming cut 3 bases from V and 8 bases from J; bases unmatched to any gene: 6. Per the germline V gene, CDR1 is GTSNPN and CDR2 is SVGIG (reference sequence). The CDR3 sequence is CAWRDNRGEAFF. The CDR3 DNA is TGTGCCTGGAGGGATAACAGGGGAGAAGCTTTCTTT.

CDR3 nucleotide sequence: TGTGCCTGGTGCCTCCGGGACAGAAACACTGAAGCTTTCTTT. It translates to CAWCLRDRNTEAFF. The genes are TRBV30 and TRBJ1-1; 7 nucleotides agree with TRBD1. The CDR3 spans 14 residues. V lost 5 bases to trimming and J lost 2 bases; unmatched junction nucleotides: 8. Germline V gives CDR1 GTSNPN, CDR2 SVGIG (reference sequence).

The chain carries TRBV15 and TRBJ1-2, with a possible D match to TRBD1 (5 bases). V was clipped by 5 bases and J by 0 bases, with 10 bases between them. The CDR3 is 14 amino acids. Germline lookup yields CDR1 LNHNV and CDR2 YYDKDF (reference sequence). CDR3 loop: CATSATRANYGYTF. The CDR3 DNA follows: TGTGCCACCAGCGCCACCAGGGCTAACTATGGCTACACCTTC.

The gene calls are TRBV11-2 and TRBJ2-2; D call uncertain. Trimming removed 0 bases at V and 1 base at J, with 9 bases between. The CDR3 has 16 amino acids. The germline V gene encodes CDR1 SGHAT and CDR2 FQNNGV. CDR3 region: CASSLDAGMNTGELFF. CDR3 DNA: TGTGCCAGCAGCTTAGACGCAGGAATGAACACCGGGGAGCTGTTTTTT.

In its sample, this clone was seen once. The chain joins TRBV11-2 to TRBJ2-1; TRBD2 aligns across 9 bases. Germline V gene data show CDR1 as SGHAT and CDR2 as FQNNGV. The CDR3 is made up of 15 amino acids. V trimming: 0 bases; J trimming: 8 bases; junction bases outside the gene matches: 5. The CDR3 nucleotides read TGTGCCAGCAGCTTAGAGCCTAGCGGGGTCGATGAGCAGTTCTTC. It specifies CASSLEPSGVDEQFF. Using reference TRBV11-2 and TRBJ2-1 for the parts outside the CDR3, the full variable domain is EAGVAQSPRYKIIEKRQSVAFWCNPISGHATLYWYQQILGQGPKLLIQFQNNGVVDDSQLPKDRFSAERLKGVDSTLKIQPAKLEDSAVYLCASSLEPSGVDEQFFGPGTRLTVL.

This clone was observed a handful of times. CDR3 nucleotide sequence: TGTGCCAGCTCTCGGACAGGGAACAATGAGCAGTTCTTC. It translates to CASSRTGNNEQFF. The chain employs TRBV18 and TRBJ2-1; TRBD1 matches at 8 bases. V lost 6 bases, J lost 5 bases, and 3 bases stayed unmatched. CDR3 length: 13 amino acids. CDR1 is KGHSH, CDR2 LQKENI, per germline.

This clone was observed once. The genes are TRBV6-4 and TRBJ1-1; TRBD1 matches at 11 bases. Trimming took 6 bases from V and 1 from J; bases not matched to a gene: 10. This CDR3 is built from 17 residues. Germline V gives CDR1 MRHNA, CDR2 SNTAGT. CDR3 nucleotides: TGTGCCAGCAGCCCGGGACAGGGGGACTTCCCGAACACTGAAGCTTTCTTT. It codes for CASSPGQGDFPNTEAFF.

This clone was counted a single time. V and J are TRBV2 and TRBJ2-7, with TRBD2 identical over 7 bases. Per germline, CDR1 SNHLY and CDR2 FYNNEI. CDR3 length: 12 amino acids. V dropped 6 bases and J dropped 9; count of bases not matched to a gene: 8. The CDR3 sequence: CASSGSGPGQYF. The CDR3 nucleotides read TGTGCCAGCAGCGGTAGCGGGCCCGGGCAGTACTTC.

The V call is TRBV18, the J call TRBJ1-2, with D perhaps TRBD1 (6 bases). Trimming left V 2 bases short and J 4 bases short, with 11 bases between. The CDR3 is made up of 14 amino acids. Germline V gives CDR1 KGHSH, CDR2 LQKENI. The chain's CDR3 is CASSPTGNGYGYTF. The CDR3 bases are TGTGCCAGCTCACCAACAGGGAACGGCTATGGCTACACCTTC.

The chain carries TRBV29-1 and TRBJ2-7, with TRBD1 matching 8 bases. This CDR3 is 13 amino acids long. Germline CDR1 SQVTM, CDR2 ANQGSEA. The junction had 5 bases not matched to a gene; V was cut back by 3 bases and J by 4 bases. CDR3 nucleotides: TGCAGCGTTGAGGAGGACAGGGAGTACGAGCAGTACTTC. This codes for CSVEEDREYEQYF.

The CDR3 is CASSSGQGAYEQYF. The CDR3 region has the DNA TGTGCCAGCAGCTCAGGACAGGGGGCCTACGAGCAGTACTTC. This rearrangement joins TRBV13 to TRBJ2-7; 10 bases are a match to TRBD1. The CDR3 runs to 14 residues. V lost 4 bases to trimming and J lost 2 bases; unmatched junction nucleotides: 2. CDR1 is PRHDT and CDR2 is FYEKMQ in the germline V gene (reference sequence).

In its sample, this clone was seen once. This sequence joins TRBV11-2 and TRBJ1-2; 10 nucleotides match TRBD1. The CDR3 spans 14 residues. Germline CDR1 reads SGHAT; CDR2 reads FQNNGV. J lost 6 bases, V lost 4 bases, and 5 bases had no gene match. CDR3 in amino acids: CASSSAGQGHGYTF. Here the CDR3 DNA reads TGTGCCAGCAGCTCCGCGGGACAGGGGCATGGCTACACCTTC.

The chain carries TRBV6-5 and TRBJ2-7; TRBD1 matches at 8 bases. The CDR3 sequence is 14 residues long. Germline CDR1 and CDR2: MNHEY and SVGAGI. V shed 5 bases, J shed 4 bases, and the junction held 7 bases outside the gene matches. The CDR3 DNA follows: TGTGCCAGCAGTCACGGGCAGGGGGCATACGAGCAGTACTTC. This encodes CASSHGQGAYEQYF.